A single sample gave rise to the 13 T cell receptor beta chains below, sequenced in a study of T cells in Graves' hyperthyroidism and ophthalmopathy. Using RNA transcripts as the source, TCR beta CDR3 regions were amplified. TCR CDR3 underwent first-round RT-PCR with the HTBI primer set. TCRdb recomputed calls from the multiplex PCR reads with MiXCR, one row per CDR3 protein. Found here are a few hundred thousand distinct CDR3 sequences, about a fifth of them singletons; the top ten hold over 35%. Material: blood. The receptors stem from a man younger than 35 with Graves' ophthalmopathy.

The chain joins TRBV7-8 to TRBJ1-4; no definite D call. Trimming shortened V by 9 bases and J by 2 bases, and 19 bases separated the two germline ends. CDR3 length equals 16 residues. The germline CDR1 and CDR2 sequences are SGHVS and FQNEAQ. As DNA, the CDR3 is TGTGCCAGTAGTCTCGGAGTTTTGAGTACTAATGAAAAACTGTTTTTT. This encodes CASSLGVLSTNEKLFF.

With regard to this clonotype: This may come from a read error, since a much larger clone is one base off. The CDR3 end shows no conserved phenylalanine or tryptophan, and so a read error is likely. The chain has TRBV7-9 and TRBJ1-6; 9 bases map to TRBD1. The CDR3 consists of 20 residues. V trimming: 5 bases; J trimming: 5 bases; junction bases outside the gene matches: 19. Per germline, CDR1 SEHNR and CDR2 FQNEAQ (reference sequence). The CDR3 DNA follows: TGTGCCAGCAGCCCCCCCCGCGGGACAGGGCCGACCGAGGATAATTCACCCCTCCACTCT. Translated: CASSPPRGTGPTEDNSPLHS.

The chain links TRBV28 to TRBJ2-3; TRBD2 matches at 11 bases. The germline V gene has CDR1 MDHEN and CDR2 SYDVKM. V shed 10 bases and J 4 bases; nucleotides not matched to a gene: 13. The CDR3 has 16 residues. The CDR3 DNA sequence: TGTGCCACCTCCGAGACTAGCGGGAATTCTCCAGATACGCAGTATTTT. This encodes CATSETSGNSPDTQYF.

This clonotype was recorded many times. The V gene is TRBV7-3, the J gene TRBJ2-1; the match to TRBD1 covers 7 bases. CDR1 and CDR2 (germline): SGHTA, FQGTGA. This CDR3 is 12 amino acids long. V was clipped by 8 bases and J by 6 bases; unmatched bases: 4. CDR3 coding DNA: TGTGCCAGCGGCCCAGGGGGCAATGAGCAGTTCTTC. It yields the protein CASGPGGNEQFF. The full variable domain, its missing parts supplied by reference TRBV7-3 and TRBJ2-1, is GAGVSQTPSNKVTEKGKYVELRCDPISGHTALYWYRQSLGQGPEFLIYFQGTGAADDSGLPNDRFFAVRPEGSVSTLKIQRTERGDSAVYLCASGPGGNEQFFGPGTRLTVL.

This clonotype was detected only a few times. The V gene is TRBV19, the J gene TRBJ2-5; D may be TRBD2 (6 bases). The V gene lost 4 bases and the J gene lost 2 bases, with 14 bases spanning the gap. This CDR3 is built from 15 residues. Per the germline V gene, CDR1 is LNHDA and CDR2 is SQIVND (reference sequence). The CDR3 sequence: CASSSGRTIQETQYF. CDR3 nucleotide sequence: TGTGCCAGTAGTAGCGGACGGACTATACAAGAGACCCAGTACTTC.

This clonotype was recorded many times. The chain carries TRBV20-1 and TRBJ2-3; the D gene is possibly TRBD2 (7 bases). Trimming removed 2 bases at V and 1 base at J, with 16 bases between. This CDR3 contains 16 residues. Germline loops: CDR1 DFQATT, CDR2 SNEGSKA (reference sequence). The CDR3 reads CSARNLGGGRTDTQYF. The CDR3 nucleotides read TGCAGTGCTAGAAATCTGGGCGGGGGCCGCACAGATACGCAGTATTTT.

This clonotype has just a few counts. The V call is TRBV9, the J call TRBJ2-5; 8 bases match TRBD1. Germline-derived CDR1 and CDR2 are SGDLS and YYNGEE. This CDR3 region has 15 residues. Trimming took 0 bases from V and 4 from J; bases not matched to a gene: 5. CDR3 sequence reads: CASSVATGAGETQYF. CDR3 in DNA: TGTGCCAGCAGCGTAGCGACAGGGGCCGGAGAGACCCAGTACTTC. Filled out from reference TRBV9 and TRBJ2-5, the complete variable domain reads DSGVTQTPKHLITATGQRVTLRCSPRSGDLSVYWYQQSLDQGLQFLIQYYNGEERAKGNILERFSAQQFPDLHSELNLSSLELGDSALYFCASSVATGAGETQYFGPGTRLLVL.

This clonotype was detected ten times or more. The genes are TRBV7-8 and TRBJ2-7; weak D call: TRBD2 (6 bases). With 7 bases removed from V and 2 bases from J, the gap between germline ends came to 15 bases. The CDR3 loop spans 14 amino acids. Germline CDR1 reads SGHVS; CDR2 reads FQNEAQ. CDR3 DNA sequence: TGTGCCAGCACCCTTCGGGAGACTACCTACGAGCAGTACTTC. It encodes CASTLRETTYEQYF.

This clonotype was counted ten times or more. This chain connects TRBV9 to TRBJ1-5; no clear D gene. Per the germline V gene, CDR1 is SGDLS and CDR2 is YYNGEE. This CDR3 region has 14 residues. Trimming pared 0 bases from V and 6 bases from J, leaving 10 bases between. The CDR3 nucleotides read TGTGCCAGCAGCGTAGAGGCCTCGGGTCAGCCCCAGCATTTT. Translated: CASSVEASGQPQHF.

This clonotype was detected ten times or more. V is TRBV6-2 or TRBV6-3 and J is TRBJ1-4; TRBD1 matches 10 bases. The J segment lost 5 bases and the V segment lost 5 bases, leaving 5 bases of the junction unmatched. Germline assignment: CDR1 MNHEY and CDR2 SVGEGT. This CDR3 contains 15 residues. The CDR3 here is CASSRPGQGNEKLFF. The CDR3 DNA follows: TGTGCCAGCAGTCGTCCGGGACAGGGGAATGAAAAACTGTTTTTT.

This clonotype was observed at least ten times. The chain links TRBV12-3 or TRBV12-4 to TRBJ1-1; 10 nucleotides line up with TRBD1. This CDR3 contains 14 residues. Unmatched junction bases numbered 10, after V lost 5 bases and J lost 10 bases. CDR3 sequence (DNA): TGTGCCAGCAGTGCTAGGACAGGGGGACTCGGAGCTTTCTTT. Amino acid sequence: CASSARTGGLGAFF.

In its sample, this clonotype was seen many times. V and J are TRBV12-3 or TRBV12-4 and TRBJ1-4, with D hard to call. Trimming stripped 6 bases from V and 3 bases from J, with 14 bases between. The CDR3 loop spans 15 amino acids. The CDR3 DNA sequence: TGTGCCAGCAGCCCTTCCGGGCCGGCTAATGAAAAACTGTTTTTT. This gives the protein CASSPSGPANEKLFF.

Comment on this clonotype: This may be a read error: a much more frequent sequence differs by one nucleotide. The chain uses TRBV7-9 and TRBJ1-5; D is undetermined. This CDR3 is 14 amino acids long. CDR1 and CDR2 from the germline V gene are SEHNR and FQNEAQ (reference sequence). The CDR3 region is CASSTDYSNQPRHF. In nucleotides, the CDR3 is TGTGCCAGCAGTACCGATTATAGCAATCAGCCCCGGCATTTT.